The present TCR beta chain was sequenced within a study of T cell responses to AZD1222 COVID-19 vaccine. Study-wide results and caveats: The repertoires were collected only after the peak T cell response. Spike-wide coverage was observed for vaccine-associated CD4 TCRs, with dominant responses at 160-218 and 743-854. Baseline seropositives among AZD1222 recipients totaled only five to seven.

About this clone: What it binds is not known.

Repertoires were generated with immunoSEQ multiplex PCR, while TCRdb's copy carries only in-frame clones and drops some. The sample records more than 75,000 clones, 83% being singletons. The source was peripheral blood, collected 28 days after the second AZD1222 dose. This clonotype was sampled from an adult who received the AZD1222 COVID-19 vaccine.

Here the CDR3 reads CASSGGALEKLFF. In DNA, the CDR3 is TGTGCCAGTAGTGGGGGGGCTCTTGAAAAACTGTTTTTT. The chain carries TRBV19 and TRBJ1-4, with D possibly being TRBD1 (6 bases). There are 13 residues in the CDR3. V lost 5 bases and J 7 bases, leaving 11 bases between the germline ends. From germline, CDR1 is LNHDA and CDR2 SQIVND (reference sequence).